This T cell receptor (beta chain) is drawn from a study of early T cells in non-severe SARS-CoV-2 infection. Study overall: The chains were unpaired, and the sequenced material was bulk RNA from unsorted whole blood. Study results and caveats: VDJdb matching favored anti-spike CD8 responses, missing private and CD4 specificities.

This clonotype was counted at least ten times. What it recognizes is unknown. In the library, individual cDNA molecules carried attached unique molecular identifiers. MiXCR was run by TCRdb on the 5' RACE reads, yielding one entry per CDR3 protein. The table records about 81,000 distinct CDR3 sequences, 5% to 6.5% of them present only once. Trimming cost V 1 base and J 0 bases; bases outside gene matches: 2. The CDR3 consists of 16 residues. Sequencing was done on a sample of whole blood. The chain carries TRBV12-3 or TRBV12-4 and TRBJ2-4, with 8 bases lining up with TRBD1. The receptor was derived from an adult who was a healthcare worker with PCR-confirmed SARS-CoV-2 infection or an uninfected control (not recorded which). CDR3 coding DNA: TGTGCCAGCAGTTTAGGGCAGGGGGCAGCCAAAAACATTCAGTACTTC. Its protein product is CASSLGQGAAKNIQYF.